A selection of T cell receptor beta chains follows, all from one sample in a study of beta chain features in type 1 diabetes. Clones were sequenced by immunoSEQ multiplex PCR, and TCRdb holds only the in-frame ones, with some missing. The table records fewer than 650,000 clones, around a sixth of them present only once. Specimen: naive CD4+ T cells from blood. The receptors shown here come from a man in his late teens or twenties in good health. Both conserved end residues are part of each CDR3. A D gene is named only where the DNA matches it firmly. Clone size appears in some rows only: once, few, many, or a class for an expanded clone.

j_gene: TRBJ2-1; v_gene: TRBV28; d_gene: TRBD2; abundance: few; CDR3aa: CASSSILAGADNEQFF; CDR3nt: TGTGCCAGCAGTTCAATTCTAGCGGGGGCGGACAATGAGCAGTTCTTC
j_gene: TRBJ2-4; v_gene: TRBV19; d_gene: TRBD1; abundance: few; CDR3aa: CASTGGRLAKNIQYF; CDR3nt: TGTGCCAGTACAGGGGGCAGACTAGCCAAAAACATTCAGTACTTC
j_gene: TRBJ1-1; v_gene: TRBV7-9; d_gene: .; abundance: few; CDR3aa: CASSSYDRSKAFF; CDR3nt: TGTGCCAGCAGCTCCTATGACAGATCTAAAGCTTTCTTT
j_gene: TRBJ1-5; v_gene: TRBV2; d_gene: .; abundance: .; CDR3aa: CASSEYARGNQPQHF; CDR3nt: TGTGCCAGCAGTGAATATGCCAGGGGAAATCAGCCCCAGCATTTT
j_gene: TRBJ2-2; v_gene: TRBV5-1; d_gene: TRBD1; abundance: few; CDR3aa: CASSPGQGRNTGELFF; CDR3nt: TGCGCCAGCAGCCCAGGACAGGGGAGGAACACCGGGGAGCTGTTTTTT
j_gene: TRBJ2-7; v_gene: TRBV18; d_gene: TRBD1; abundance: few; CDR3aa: CASSPPRTGIDEQYF; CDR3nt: TGTGCCAGCTCACCACCTCGGACAGGGATCGACGAGCAGTACTTC
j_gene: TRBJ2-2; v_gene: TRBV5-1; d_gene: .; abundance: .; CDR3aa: CASSLAGKGSGTGELFF; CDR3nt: TGCGCCAGCAGCTTGGCCGGAAAGGGCAGCGGCACCGGGGAGCTGTTTTTT
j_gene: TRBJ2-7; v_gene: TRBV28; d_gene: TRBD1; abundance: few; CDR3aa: CASRPYLGQGVYEQYF; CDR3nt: TGTGCCAGCAGACCCTACCTGGGACAGGGGGTCTACGAGCAGTACTTC
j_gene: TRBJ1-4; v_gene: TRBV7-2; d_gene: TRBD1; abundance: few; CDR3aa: CASSKTGELFF; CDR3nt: TGTGCCAGCAGCAAAACAGGGGAACTGTTTTTT
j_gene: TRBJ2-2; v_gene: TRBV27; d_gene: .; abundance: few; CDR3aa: CASSLERGSTGELFF; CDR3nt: TGTGCCAGCAGTTTAGAGCGCGGTAGCACCGGGGAGCTGTTTTTT
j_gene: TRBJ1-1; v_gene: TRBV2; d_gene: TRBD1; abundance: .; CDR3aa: CASSEDRGGTEAFF; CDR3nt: TGTGCCAGCAGTGAAGACAGGGGGGGCACTGAAGCTTTCTTT
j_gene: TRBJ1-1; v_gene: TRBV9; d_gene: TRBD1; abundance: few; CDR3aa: CASRPRTGERGAFF; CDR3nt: TGTGCCAGCAGACCCCGGACAGGAGAAAGGGGAGCTTTCTTT
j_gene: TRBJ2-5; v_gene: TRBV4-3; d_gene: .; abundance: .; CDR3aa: CASSQGQGETQYF; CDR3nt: TGCGCCAGCAGCCAAGGTCAGGGAGAGACCCAGTACTTC
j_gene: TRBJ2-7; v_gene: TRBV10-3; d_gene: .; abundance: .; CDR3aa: CATQARAGEQYF; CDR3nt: TGTGCCACCCAGGCTAGGGCGGGCGAGCAGTACTTC
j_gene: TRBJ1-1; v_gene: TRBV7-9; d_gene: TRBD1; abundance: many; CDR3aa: CASSARQGNTEAFF; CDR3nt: TGTGCCAGCAGCGCCCGACAGGGGAACACTGAAGCTTTCTTT
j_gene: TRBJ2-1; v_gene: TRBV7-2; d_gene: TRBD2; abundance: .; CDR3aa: CASSPGLAPNEQFF; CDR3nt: TGTGCCAGCAGCCCGGGACTAGCCCCCAATGAGCAGTTCTTC
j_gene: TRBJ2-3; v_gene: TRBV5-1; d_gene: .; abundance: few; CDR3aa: CASKGPGFSPTDTQYF; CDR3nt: TGCGCCAGCAAGGGTCCGGGTTTCTCACCCACAGATACGCAGTATTTT
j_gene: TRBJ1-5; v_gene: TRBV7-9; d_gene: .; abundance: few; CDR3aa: CASSVEGGSNQPQHF; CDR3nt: TGTGCCAGCAGCGTAGAAGGGGGAAGCAATCAGCCCCAGCATTTT
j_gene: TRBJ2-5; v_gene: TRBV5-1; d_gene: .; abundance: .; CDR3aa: CASSFPQGETQYF; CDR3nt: TGCGCCAGCAGCTTCCCTCAGGGCGAGACCCAGTACTTC